The 16 T cell receptor beta chains below were found in one sample sequenced in a study of T cell repertoires in cytomegalovirus infection (dated by TCRdb to the late 2010s). TCRdb records Illumina HiSeq 1500 as the sequencer. Through fastp at Q25 and MiXCR, TCRdb rebuilt clones from the public reads, retaining in-frame beta chains. When rows share a CDR3 protein, they turn into one entry using the most common DNA and genes. For this sample the table gives some 940,000 distinct CDR3 sequences, of which roughly 30% were detected only once. In total, the top ten clones hold roughly 13% of the sample. The treatment or condition label on this specimen signifies: in vitro stimulation with specific CMV peptide epitopes to enrich CMV-specific T cells. Antigens for these TCRs are unknown. Here the sequenced sample was cultured CD8+ T cells from PBMCs, taken from culture after CMV antigen stimulation. These receptor sequences come from a human donor in good health (CMV status not recorded). Some clones in this sample may be carry-over from other donors' samples.

The table lists this clonotype with many counts. The rearrangement links TRBV7-8 to TRBJ2-1; D uncertain. CDR1 SGHVS and CDR2 FQNEAQ come from the germline V gene. The CDR3 contains 13 residues. V gave up 5 bases and J gave up 6 bases, with 11 bases separating them. The CDR3 region is CASSASISNEQFF. CDR3 sequence (DNA): TGTGCCAGCAGCGCTTCAATTTCCAATGAGCAGTTCTTC. Looking up the rest from reference TRBV7-8 and TRBJ2-1 gives the full variable domain: GAGVSQSPRYKVAKRGQDVALRCDPISGHVSLFWYQQALGQGPEFLTYFQNEAQLDKSGLPSDRFFAERPEGSVSTLKIQRTQQEDSAVYLCASSASISNEQFFGPGTRLTVL.

Worth noting for this clonotype: Just one base apart from a much larger clone, this may be a read error. The rearrangement joins TRBV7-2 to TRBJ2-1, with a tentative D call TRBD2 (7 bases). The V gene's germline CDR1 is SGHTA and CDR2 FQGNSA. V was cut by 5 bases and J by 8 bases, with 19 bases left in between. This CDR3 comprises 15 residues. CDR3: CTSSPLGGDEHEQFF. The CDR3 coding sequence is TGTACCAGCAGCCCTTTAGGGGGGGACGAGCATGAGCAGTTCTTC.

The sample holds a few counts of this clonotype. The V call is TRBV7-9, the J call TRBJ1-1; D gene ambiguous. The germline V and J ends were trimmed by 1 base and 3 bases, with 12 bases remaining between them. The germline V gene encodes CDR1 SEHNR and CDR2 FQNEAQ (reference sequence). This CDR3 comprises 15 residues. For the CDR3, the DNA is TGTGCCAGCAGCTTAGTCTCCAAGGCGGACACTGAAGCTTTCTTT. Amino acids: CASSLVSKADTEAFF.

This clonotype came up many times. This chain's CDR3 is CASSSPSSYEQYV. The CDR3 DNA sequence: TGTGCCAGCAGCTCCCCGAGCTCCTACGAGCAGTACGTC. The V and J genes are TRBV7-8 and TRBJ2-7; D call uncertain. The CDR3 is made up of 13 amino acids. Germline lookup yields CDR1 SGHVS and CDR2 FQNEAQ. Between the trimmed V and J ends, which lost 4 bases and 0 bases, there was a span of 7 bases.

This clonotype was found a few times. The chain carries TRBV12-3 or TRBV12-4 and TRBJ2-2, with 9 bases identical to TRBD1. This CDR3 is 17 amino acids long. With 8 bases clipped from V and 6 bases from J, the junction kept 16 bases outside the gene matches. The CDR3 DNA reads TGTGCCAGCGAACCTTCTCTAGACAGGGGGTATGCCGGGGAGCTGTTTTTT. It codes for CASEPSLDRGYAGELFF.

This clonotype was seen more than once but under ten times. This rearrangement joins TRBV24-1 to TRBJ2-1; D is possibly TRBD2 (5 bases). Germline V lookup: CDR1 KGHDR, CDR2 SFDVKD. Trimming took off 0 bases at V and 8 bases at J, with 19 bases between the two ends. CDR3 length: 17 amino acids. The CDR3 DNA reads TGTGCCACCAGTGATTTGACAGCGGACTGGCAAAGCGATGAGCAGTTCTTC. The encoded protein is CATSDLTADWQSDEQFF.

In its sample, this clonotype was seen a few times. V usage is TRBV18 and J usage is TRBJ2-1; no clear D. With 6 bases removed from V and 7 bases from J, the gap between germline ends came to 13 bases. The CDR3 has 13 amino acids. Per the germline V gene, CDR1 is KGHSH and CDR2 is LQKENI. DNA for the CDR3: TGTGCCAGCTCGGATTCCCTCTCGAATGAGCAGTTCTTC. Protein: CASSDSLSNEQFF.

The J gene is TRBJ1-2, the V gene TRBV27; 9 bases line up with TRBD1. In germline, CDR1 is MNHEY, CDR2 SMNVEV (reference sequence). Losses at the gene ends were 4 bases for V and 5 bases for J; bases not matched to a gene: 14. CDR3 length: 17 amino acids. CDR3 region: CASSYRGRRGVEYGYTF. CDR3 sequence (DNA): TGTGCCAGCAGTTACAGGGGGCGGAGAGGGGTAGAGTATGGCTACACCTTC.

This chain uses TRBV9 with TRBJ1-2, with D uncertain. Germline V lookup: CDR1 SGDLS, CDR2 YYNGEE. CDR3 size: 17 residues. The V end was cut by 0 bases, the J end by 2 bases, with 17 bases between. CDR3 protein: CASSVATDKSLNYGYTF. CDR3 coding DNA: TGTGCCAGCAGCGTAGCCACTGACAAGTCCTTGAACTATGGCTACACCTTC. Full variable domain (rest looked up from reference TRBV9 and TRBJ1-2): DSGVTQTPKHLITATGQRVTLRCSPRSGDLSVYWYQQSLDQGLQFLIQYYNGEERAKGNILERFSAQQFPDLHSELNLSSLELGDSALYFCASSVATDKSLNYGYTFGSGTRLTVV.

The rearrangement links TRBV27 to TRBJ1-2, with D perhaps TRBD1 (5 bases). The CDR3 is 13 residues long. V was trimmed by 5 bases and J by 8 bases, leaving 15 bases between them. Germline CDR1 reads MNHEY; CDR2 reads SMNVEV (reference sequence). This CDR3 reads CASSPAYRGGYTF. CDR3 coding DNA: TGTGCCAGCAGTCCAGCGTACCGGGGCGGCTACACCTTC.

This clonotype has a count of ten or more. The chain carries TRBV19 and TRBJ1-5; possible D gene TRBD1, 5 bases. V was trimmed by 3 bases and J by 4 bases, leaving 19 bases between them. CDR1 is LNHDA, CDR2 SQIVND, per germline (reference sequence). The CDR3 sequence is 17 residues long. Here the CDR3 reads CASSIRDSFGANQPQHF. CDR3 bases: TGTGCCAGTAGTATCCGTGACAGTTTTGGGGCTAATCAGCCCCAGCATTTT.

This clonotype was detected ten times or more. DNA for the CDR3: TGTGCCAGCAGATCACGTTCGAGGGAGGGGAAAAGAGGCACTGAAGCTTTCTTT. It specifies CASRSRSREGKRGTEAFF. This chain connects TRBV25-1 to TRBJ1-1, with D perhaps matching TRBD1 (5 bases). Trimming shortened V by 6 bases and J by 4 bases, and 27 bases separated the two germline ends. Germline V gives CDR1 MGHDK, CDR2 SYGVNS. This CDR3 contains 18 residues.

This clonotype was observed a few times. The chain is built from TRBV11-3 and TRBJ1-1; perhaps TRBD1 as D (5 bases). Germline V gene sequence: CDR1 SGHNT, CDR2 YENEEA. Trimming took 5 bases from V and 7 from J, leaving 14 bases between them. The CDR3 length is 13 residues. For the CDR3, the DNA is TGTGCCAGCAGCCCTCGGGGGGGAGGTGAAGCTTTCTTT. Translation: CASSPRGGGEAFF.

The genes are TRBV5-1 and TRBJ1-4, with 9 bases matching TRBD1. The junction had 4 bases not matched to a gene; V was cut back by 4 bases and J by 3 bases. This CDR3 has 15 residues. The germline V gene encodes CDR1 SGHRS and CDR2 YFSETQ. The CDR3 region is CASSVGQGSNEKLFF. CDR3 coding DNA: TGCGCCAGCAGCGTGGGACAGGGCTCTAATGAAAAACTGTTTTTT.

The genes are TRBV6-6 and TRBJ2-2; D is uncertain. V lost 4 bases to trimming and J lost 3 bases, with 12 bases between them. Per the germline V gene, CDR1 is MNHNY and CDR2 is SVGAGI (reference sequence). The CDR3 contains 15 residues. The CDR3 DNA reads TGTGCCAGCAGTTTGGAAAGGGCTTACACCGGGGAGCTGTTTTTT. This sequence encodes CASSLERAYTGELFF.

The V and J genes are TRBV6-1 and TRBJ1-1, with D possibly TRBD1 on 6 matching bases. The CDR3 is 16 residues long. V lost 2 bases and J 0 bases, leaving 13 bases between the germline ends. Looked up from germline, CDR1 is MNHNS and CDR2 is SASEGT. CDR3 amino acids: CASSEMGQMVNTEAFF. The CDR3 DNA is TGTGCCAGCAGTGAAATGGGACAAATGGTGAACACTGAAGCTTTCTTT.